The 18 T cell receptor beta chains in this list originate from one sample, sequenced in a study of CD8+CD57+ T cells in acquired aplastic anemia. The study profiled TCR beta VDJ and CDR3 using genomic DNA as template. Each CDR3 protein gets one entry after TCRdb re-called the reads with MiXCR. The table shows under 200,000 distinct CDR3 sequences, with around 60% occurring only once. The sequencing input was sorted CD4+, CD8+, or CD8+CD57+ T cells (not recorded which) from PBMCs. Receptors originate from a human donor in good health.

The rearrangement uses TRBV5-1 and TRBJ2-1, with 8 bases lining up with TRBD1. This CDR3 comprises 16 residues. Germline lookup yields CDR1 SGHRS and CDR2 YFSETQ. Trimming cost V 5 bases and J 4 bases; bases outside gene matches: 11. CDR3 sequence (DNA): TGCGCCAGCAGGGCAGGGGGCGGCCCTACTTACAATGAGCAGTTCTTC. This translates into CASRAGGGPTYNEQFF.

Concerning this clonotype: A junction boundary mismatches the germline segment, possibly from a read error. V gene TRBV9 combines with J gene TRBJ2-6, with D possibly matching TRBD1 (5 bases). CDR3 length: 14 residues. Germline CDR1 and CDR2: SGDLS and YYNGEE. CDR3 nucleotide sequence: TGTGCCAGCAGCACAAACCCTGGGGCCGACGTCCTGACTTTC. This translates into CASSTNPGADVLTF.

The chain links TRBV7-3 to TRBJ2-4; possible D gene TRBD2, 5 bases. Trimming cost V 11 bases and J 8 bases, with 16 bases left between them. Germline V CDR1 and CDR2: SGHTA, FQGTGA. This CDR3 spans 12 amino acids. The CDR3 nucleotides read TGTGCCGGTAGTGGGAGTGGGGACATTCAGTACTTC. It codes for CAGSGSGDIQYF.

The rearrangement links TRBV5-1 to TRBJ2-7; D is perhaps TRBD2 (6 bases). The V and J ends lost 2 bases and 3 bases respectively, with 15 bases between them. The CDR3 runs 15 residues. CDR1 is SGHRS, CDR2 YFSETQ, per germline. CDR3 sequence: CASSLGLAQNYEQYF. CDR3 in DNA: TGCGCCAGCAGCTTAGGCCTAGCGCAAAACTACGAGCAGTACTTC.

This clonotype has a count of ten or more. This chain joins TRBV9 and TRBJ2-7, with 10 bases aligning to TRBD1. The CDR3 runs 15 residues. Trimming removed 4 bases from V and 1 base from J; junction bases left unmatched: 5. CDR1 SGDLS and CDR2 YYNGEE come from the germline V gene. CDR3 protein: CASSTGTGASYEQYF. The CDR3 DNA sequence: TGTGCCAGCAGCACCGGGACAGGGGCGTCCTACGAGCAGTACTTC. The variable domain in full, completed from reference TRBV9 and TRBJ2-7, reads DSGVTQTPKHLITATGQRVTLRCSPRSGDLSVYWYQQSLDQGLQFLIQYYNGEERAKGNILERFSAQQFPDLHSELNLSSLELGDSALYFCASSTGTGASYEQYFGPGTRLTVT.

CDR3 DNA: TGTGCCAGTAAGGACAGGGATACGCAGTATTTT. Translated: CASKDRDTQYF. The V call is TRBV7-9, the J call TRBJ2-3; 7 bases map to TRBD1. The CDR3 runs 11 residues. Per the germline V gene, CDR1 is SEHNR and CDR2 is FQNEAQ (reference sequence). V gave up 9 bases and J gave up 6 bases; unmatched junction bases: 3.

The gene calls are TRBV19 and TRBJ2-7; D unclear. Germline lookup yields CDR1 LNHDA and CDR2 SQIVND (reference sequence). The length of the CDR3 is 13 residues. V dropped 1 base and J dropped 3 bases, with 7 bases sitting between them. For the CDR3, the DNA is TGTGCCAGTAGTATAGGTAGCAGCTACGAGCAGTACTTC. As protein: CASSIGSSYEQYF.

The chain is built from TRBV6-1 and TRBJ2-7; maybe TRBD1 (6 bases). The CDR3 has 14 amino acids. V gave up 6 bases and J gave up 3 bases, with 15 bases separating them. Germline V lookup: CDR1 MNHNS, CDR2 SASEGT. The CDR3 sequence is CASSPLGASYEQYF. In nucleotides, the CDR3 is TGTGCCAGCAGCCCACTGGGGGCCAGCTACGAGCAGTACTTC.

In this sample, this clonotype turned up many times. The chain joins TRBV6-5 to TRBJ2-2; no reliable D call. The CDR3 is 14 residues long. Germline V CDR1 and CDR2: MNHEY, SVGAGI. V was shortened by 0 bases and J by 4 bases, with 6 bases between the two germline ends. Here the CDR3 DNA reads TGTGCCAGCAGTTACTCCCGGAGCACCGGGGAGCTGTTTTTT. Protein product: CASSYSRSTGELFF.

This clonotype was observed at least ten times. This chain joins TRBV11-2 and TRBJ1-4; D is unresolved. The CDR3 has 13 amino acids. The germline CDR1 and CDR2 sequences are SGHAT and FQNNGV. V lost 4 bases and J 8 bases, leaving 11 bases between the germline ends. The chain's CDR3 is CASSSTLEEKLFF. CDR3 DNA sequence: TGTGCCAGCAGCTCCACCTTGGAGGAAAAACTGTTTTTT.

This clonotype was seen many times. The rearrangement uses TRBV2 and TRBJ2-7, with TRBD2 identical over 10 bases. V shed 7 bases, J shed 0 bases, and the junction held 6 bases outside the gene matches. The CDR3 sequence is 15 residues long. CDR1 and CDR2 (germline): SNHLY, FYNNEI. CDR3 nucleotide sequence: TGTGCCAGCACCTCCGGGACTAGCGACTCCTACGAGCAGTACTTC. Translation gives CASTSGTSDSYEQYF.

V usage is TRBV6-1 and J usage is TRBJ1-5; D not certain. The CDR3 length is 17 residues. V lost 2 bases, J lost 4 bases, and 18 bases lay in between. Germline CDR1 reads MNHNS; CDR2 reads SASEGT. The CDR3: CASSETDWVGRNQPQHF. CDR3 sequence (DNA): TGTGCCAGCAGTGAAACCGATTGGGTCGGGAGGAATCAGCCCCAGCATTTT.

This clonotype occurred a few times. The chain joins TRBV7-9 to TRBJ2-7; D is perhaps TRBD1 or TRBD2 (6 bases each). CDR1 and CDR2 from the germline V gene are SEHNR and FQNEAQ (reference sequence). The CDR3 runs 13 residues. V lost 5 bases to trimming and J lost 6 bases, with 14 bases between them. The CDR3 nucleotides are TGTGCCAGCAGCGGCGGGACACGCAGCGAGCAGTACTTC. This encodes CASSGGTRSEQYF.

This clonotype was seen ten or more times. This rearrangement joins TRBV7-9 to TRBJ1-4, with D possibly being TRBD1 (5 bases). The V end was cut by 5 bases, the J end by 5 bases, with 12 bases between. CDR3 length: 14 residues. Germline-derived CDR1 and CDR2 are SEHNR and FQNEAQ (reference sequence). This chain's CDR3 is CASSQGPRNEKLFF. The CDR3 DNA follows: TGTGCCAGCAGCCAGGGACCCAGAAATGAAAAACTGTTTTTT.

J is TRBJ1-1 and V is TRBV20-1; no definite D call. With 6 bases removed from V and 0 bases from J, the gap between germline ends came to 14 bases. Looked up from germline, CDR1 is DFQATT and CDR2 is SNEGSKA (reference sequence). This CDR3 comprises 14 residues. Here the CDR3 reads CSAVKTEMNTEAFF. In DNA, the CDR3 is TGCAGTGCCGTAAAGACGGAAATGAACACTGAAGCTTTCTTT.

The V gene is TRBV2, the J gene TRBJ1-4; 7 positions agree with TRBD1. Looked up from germline, CDR1 is SNHLY and CDR2 is FYNNEI. This CDR3 comprises 14 residues. J lost 2 bases, V lost 7 bases, and 4 bases had no gene match. CDR3 sequence reads: CASKPDRTNEKLFF. The CDR3 region has the DNA TGTGCCAGCAAGCCGGACAGGACTAATGAAAAACTGTTTTTT.

This clonotype showed up just once. The V gene is TRBV20-1, the J gene TRBJ2-1; 8 bases match TRBD2. Germline V gene sequence: CDR1 DFQATT, CDR2 SNEGSKA (reference sequence). Losses at the gene ends were 3 bases for V and 8 bases for J; bases not matched to a gene: 6. This CDR3 comprises 13 residues. CDR3 coding DNA: TGCAGTGCTAGTCGGGGGGGTACCGATGAGCAGTTCTTC. Amino acids: CSASRGGTDEQFF.

This clonotype occurred a few times. V gene TRBV7-2 combines with J gene TRBJ2-5; D is possibly TRBD2 (6 bases). The CDR3 sequence is 15 residues long. V lost 4 bases to trimming and J lost 5 bases, with 17 bases between them. Germline CDR1 and CDR2: SGHTA and FQGNSA. CDR3 sequence (DNA): TGTGCCAGCAGCTCCGAGACTAGTTGGGGGGAGACCCAGTACTTC. It specifies CASSSETSWGETQYF.